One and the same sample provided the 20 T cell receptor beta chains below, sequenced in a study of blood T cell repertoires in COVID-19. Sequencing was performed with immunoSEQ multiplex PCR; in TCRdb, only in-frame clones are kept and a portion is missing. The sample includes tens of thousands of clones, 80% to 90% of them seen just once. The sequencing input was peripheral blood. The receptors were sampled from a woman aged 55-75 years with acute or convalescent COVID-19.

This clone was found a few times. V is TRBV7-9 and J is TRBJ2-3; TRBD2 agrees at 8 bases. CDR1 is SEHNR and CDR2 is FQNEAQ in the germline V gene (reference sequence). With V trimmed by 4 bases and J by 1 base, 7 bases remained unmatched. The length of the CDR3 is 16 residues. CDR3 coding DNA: TGTGCCAGCAGCTCCCGAGCGGGGGCCCGCACAGATACGCAGTATTTT. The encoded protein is CASSSRAGARTDTQYF.

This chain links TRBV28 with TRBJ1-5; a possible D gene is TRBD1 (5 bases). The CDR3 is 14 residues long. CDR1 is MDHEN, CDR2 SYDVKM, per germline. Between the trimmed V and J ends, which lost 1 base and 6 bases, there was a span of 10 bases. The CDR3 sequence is CASSLYSGGQPQHF. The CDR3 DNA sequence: TGTGCCAGCAGTTTATATAGCGGGGGTCAGCCCCAGCATTTT.

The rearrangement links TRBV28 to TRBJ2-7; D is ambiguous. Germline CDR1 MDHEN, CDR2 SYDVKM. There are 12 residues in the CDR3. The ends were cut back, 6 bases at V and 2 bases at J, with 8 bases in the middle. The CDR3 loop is CASRPRAYEQYF. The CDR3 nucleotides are TGTGCCAGCAGGCCCCGGGCCTACGAGCAGTACTTC. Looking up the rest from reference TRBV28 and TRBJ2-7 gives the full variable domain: DVKVTQSSRYLVKRTGEKVFLECVQDMDHENMFWYRQDPGLGLRLIYFSYDVKMKEKGDIPEGYSVSREKKERFSLILESASTNQTSMYLCASRPRAYEQYFGPGTRLTVT.

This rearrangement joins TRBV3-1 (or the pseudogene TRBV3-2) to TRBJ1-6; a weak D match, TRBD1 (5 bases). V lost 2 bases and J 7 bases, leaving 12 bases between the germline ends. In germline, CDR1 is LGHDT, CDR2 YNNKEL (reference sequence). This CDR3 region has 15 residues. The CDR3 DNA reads TGTGCCAGCAGCCAACAAGACAGATTCAATTCACCCCTCCACTTT. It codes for CASSQQDRFNSPLHF.

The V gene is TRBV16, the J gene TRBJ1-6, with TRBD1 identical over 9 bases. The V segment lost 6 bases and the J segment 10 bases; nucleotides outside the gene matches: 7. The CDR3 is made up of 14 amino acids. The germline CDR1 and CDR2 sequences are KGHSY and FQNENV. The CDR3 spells CASRPTGGGSPLHF. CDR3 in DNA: TGTGCCAGCAGACCGACAGGGGGAGGGTCACCCCTCCACTTT.

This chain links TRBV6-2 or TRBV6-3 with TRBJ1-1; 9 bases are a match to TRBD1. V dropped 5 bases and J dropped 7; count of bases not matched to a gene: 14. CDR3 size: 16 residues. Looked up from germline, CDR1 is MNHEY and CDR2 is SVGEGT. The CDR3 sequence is CASSLDGTGTVVEAFF. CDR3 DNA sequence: TGTGCCAGCAGTCTGGACGGGACAGGGACGGTGGTTGAAGCTTTCTTT.

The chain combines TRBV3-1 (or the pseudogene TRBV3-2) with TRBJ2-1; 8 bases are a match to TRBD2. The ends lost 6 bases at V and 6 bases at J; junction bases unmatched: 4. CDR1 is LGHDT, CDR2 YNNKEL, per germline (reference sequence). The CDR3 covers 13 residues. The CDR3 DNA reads TGTGCCAGCAGGTCGACTAGCGTCAATGAGCAGTTCTTC. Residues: CASRSTSVNEQFF.

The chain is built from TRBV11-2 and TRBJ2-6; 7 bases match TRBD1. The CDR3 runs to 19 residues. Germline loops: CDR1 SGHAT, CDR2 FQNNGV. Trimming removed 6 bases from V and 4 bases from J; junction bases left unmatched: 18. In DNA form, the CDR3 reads TGTGCCAGCAGGAAGGCAAACAGGGGATTATTTTGGGGGGCCAACGTCCTGACTTTC. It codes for CASRKANRGLFWGANVLTF.

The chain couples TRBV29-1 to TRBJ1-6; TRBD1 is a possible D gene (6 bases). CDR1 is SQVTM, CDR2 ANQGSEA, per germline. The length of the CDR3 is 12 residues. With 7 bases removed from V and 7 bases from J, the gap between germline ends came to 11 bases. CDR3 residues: CSAGEPNSPLHF. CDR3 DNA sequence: TGCAGCGCAGGGGAACCAAATTCACCCCTCCACTTT.

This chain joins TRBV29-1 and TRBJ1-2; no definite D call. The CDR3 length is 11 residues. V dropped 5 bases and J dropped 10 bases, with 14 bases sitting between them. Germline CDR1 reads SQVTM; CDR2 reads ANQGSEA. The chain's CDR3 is CSVFGEKDYTF. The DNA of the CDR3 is TGCAGCGTTTTCGGGGAAAAGGACTACACCTTC. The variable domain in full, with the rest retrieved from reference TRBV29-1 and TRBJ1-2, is SAVISQKPSRDICQRGTSLTIQCQVDSQVTMMFWYRQQPGQSLTLIATANQGSEATYESGFVIDKFPISRPNLTFSTLTVSNMSPEDSSIYLCSVFGEKDYTFGSGTRLTVV.

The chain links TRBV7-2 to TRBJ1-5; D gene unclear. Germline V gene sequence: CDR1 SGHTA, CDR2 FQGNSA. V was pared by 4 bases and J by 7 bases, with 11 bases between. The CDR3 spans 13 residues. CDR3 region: CASSSVEAQPQHF. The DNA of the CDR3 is TGTGCCAGCAGCTCTGTGGAGGCCCAGCCCCAGCATTTT. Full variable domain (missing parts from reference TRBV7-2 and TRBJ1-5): GAGVSQSPSNKVTEKGKDVELRCDPISGHTALYWYRQSLGQGLEFLIYFQGNSAPDKSGLPSDRFSAERTGGSVSTLTIQRTQQEDSAVYLCASSSVEAQPQHFGDGTRLSIL.

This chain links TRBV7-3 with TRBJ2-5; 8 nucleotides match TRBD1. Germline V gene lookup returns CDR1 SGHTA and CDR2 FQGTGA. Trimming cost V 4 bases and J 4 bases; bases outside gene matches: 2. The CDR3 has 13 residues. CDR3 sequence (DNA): TGTGCCAGCAGCTACGACAGGGGAGAGACCCAGTACTTC. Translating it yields CASSYDRGETQYF.

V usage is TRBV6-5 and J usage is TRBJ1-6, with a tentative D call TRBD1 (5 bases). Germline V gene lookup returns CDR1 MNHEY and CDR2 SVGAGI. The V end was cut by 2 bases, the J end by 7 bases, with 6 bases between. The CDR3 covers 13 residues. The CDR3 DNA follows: TGTGCCAGCAGTTACCGGGGGAATTCACCCCTCCACTTT. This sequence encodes CASSYRGNSPLHF.

The CDR3 DNA reads as TGTGCCAGCAGTGTCACATCCGGGACAGGGGCTTCCTACGAGCAGTACTTC. Protein sequence: CASSVTSGTGASYEQYF. The chain recombines TRBV6-1 with TRBJ2-7, with TRBD1 matching over 10 bases. Germline assignment: CDR1 MNHNS and CDR2 SASEGT. The CDR3 contains 17 residues. V was clipped by 4 bases and J by 1 base; unmatched bases: 10.

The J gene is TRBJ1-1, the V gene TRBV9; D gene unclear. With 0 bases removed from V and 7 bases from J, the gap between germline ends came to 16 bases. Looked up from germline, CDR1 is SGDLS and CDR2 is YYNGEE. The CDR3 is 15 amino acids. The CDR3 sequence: CASSVDISGGSEAFF. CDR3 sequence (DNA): TGTGCCAGCAGCGTAGATATTTCCGGCGGGAGTGAAGCTTTCTTT.

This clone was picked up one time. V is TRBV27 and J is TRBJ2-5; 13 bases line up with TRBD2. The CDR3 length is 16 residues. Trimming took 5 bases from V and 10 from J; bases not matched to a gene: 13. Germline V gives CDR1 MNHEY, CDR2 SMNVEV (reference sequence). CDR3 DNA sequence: TGTGCCAGCAGTCATGGGACTAGCGGGATCCAGGGAGGCCAGTACTTC. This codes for CASSHGTSGIQGGQYF.

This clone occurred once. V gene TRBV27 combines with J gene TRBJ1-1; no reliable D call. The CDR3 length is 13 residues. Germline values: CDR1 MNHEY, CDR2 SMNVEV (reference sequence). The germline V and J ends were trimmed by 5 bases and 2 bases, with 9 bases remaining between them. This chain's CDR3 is CASSTGLNTEAFF. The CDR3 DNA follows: TGTGCCAGCAGTACGGGTTTAAACACTGAAGCTTTCTTT.

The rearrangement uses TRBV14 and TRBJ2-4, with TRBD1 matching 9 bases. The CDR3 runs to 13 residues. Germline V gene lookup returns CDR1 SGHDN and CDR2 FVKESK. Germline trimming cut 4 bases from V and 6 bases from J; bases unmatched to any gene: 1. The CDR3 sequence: CASSLGQGNIQYF. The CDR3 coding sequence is TGTGCCAGCAGCCTGGGACAGGGAAACATTCAGTACTTC.

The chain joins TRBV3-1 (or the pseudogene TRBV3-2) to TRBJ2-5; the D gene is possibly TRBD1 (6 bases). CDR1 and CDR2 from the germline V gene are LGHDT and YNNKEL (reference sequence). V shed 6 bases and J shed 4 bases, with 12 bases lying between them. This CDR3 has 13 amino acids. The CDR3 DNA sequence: TGTGCCAGCAGAATCAGGGGTTCAGAGACCCAGTACTTC. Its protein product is CASRIRGSETQYF.

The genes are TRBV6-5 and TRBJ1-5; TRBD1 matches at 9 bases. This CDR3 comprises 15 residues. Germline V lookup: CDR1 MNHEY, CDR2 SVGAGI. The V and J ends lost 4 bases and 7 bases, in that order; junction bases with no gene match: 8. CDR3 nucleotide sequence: TGTGCCAGCAGTTTGGGACAGGGACGGGGGCAGCCCCAGCATTTT. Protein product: CASSLGQGRGQPQHF.